Below are 22 T cell receptor beta chains sequenced from a single sample in a study of blood T cell repertoires in COVID-19. Clones were read by immunoSEQ multiplex PCR, and TCRdb kept only the in-frame ones, dropping some. The data show some 280,000 clones, over 75% seen once. The specimen sequenced was peripheral blood. The receptor source for this set is a woman aged 55-70 years with acute or convalescent COVID-19.

The chain uses TRBV5-8 and TRBJ1-5; TRBD1 matches 7 bases. Germline-derived CDR1 and CDR2 are SGHTS and YDEGEE. The CDR3 consists of 13 residues. J gave up 11 bases and V 4 bases, and 9 bases lay outside the gene matches. The CDR3 region has the DNA TGTGCCAGCAGCACCAGGGGGGAAACGGCCCAGCATTTT. Amino acid sequence: CASSTRGETAQHF.

With regard to this clone: Mismatch with germline at one junction end may stem from a read error. The chain has TRBV25-1 and TRBJ1-6, with a weak D call TRBD1 (6 bases). The CDR3 has 14 residues. The germline CDR1 and CDR2 sequences are MGHDK and SYGVNS. The CDR3, as DNA: TGTGCCAGCAATGAACCAGGGGAGGGTTCACCCCTCCACTTT. Its protein product is CASNEPGEGSPLHF.

V and J are TRBV2 and TRBJ2-3; 11 bases align to TRBD1. The CDR3 extends over 12 amino acids. After removal of 5 bases from V and 13 bases from J, the junction contained 5 bases not matched to a gene. Germline loops: CDR1 SNHLY, CDR2 FYNNEI. Here the CDR3 reads CASSLTGQGEYF. Written as DNA, the CDR3 is TGTGCCAGCAGTCTTACGGGACAGGGGGAGTATTTT. The whole variable domain, filled in from reference TRBV2 and TRBJ2-3, reads EPEVTQTPSHQVTQMGQEVILRCVPISNHLYFYWYRQILGQKVEFLVSFYNNEISEKSEIFDDQFSVERPDGSNFTLKIRSTKLEDSAMYFCASSLTGQGEYFGPGTRLTVL.

V and J are TRBV30 and TRBJ1-2; tentative D call: TRBD1 (6 bases). The germline CDR1 and CDR2 sequences are GTSNPN and SVGIG (reference sequence). Trimming pared 4 bases from V and 7 bases from J, leaving 19 bases between. The CDR3 is 14 amino acids. The CDR3 coding sequence is TGTGCCTGGACATTCGGACAGCTCCTGGGTGGCTACACCTTC. Residues: CAWTFGQLLGGYTF. Variable domain in full (rest from reference TRBV30 and TRBJ1-2): SQTIHQWPATLVQPVGSPLSLECTVEGTSNPNLYWYRQAAGRGLQLLFYSVGIGQISSEVPQNLSASRPQDRQFILSSKKLLLSDSGFYLCAWTFGQLLGGYTFGSGTRLTVV.

V and J are TRBV11-2 and TRBJ2-3; 9 nucleotides match TRBD2. Germline V gives CDR1 SGHAT, CDR2 FQNNGV. The CDR3 consists of 15 residues. Trimming at V came to 3 bases and at J to 4 bases, leaving 5 bases not matched to a gene. Here the CDR3 reads CASSFSGGGADTQYF. Here the CDR3 DNA reads TGTGCCAGCAGCTTTAGCGGGGGCGGGGCAGATACGCAGTATTTT.

J is TRBJ2-1 and V is TRBV7-2; 11 nucleotides match TRBD2. The CDR3 has 19 residues. Per the germline V gene, CDR1 is SGHTA and CDR2 is FQGNSA. V was pared by 0 bases and J by 0 bases, with 7 bases of the junction left unmatched. The CDR3 here is CASSLAGLAGGYSYNEQFF. The CDR3 DNA follows: TGTGCCAGCAGCTTAGCGGGTCTAGCGGGGGGATACTCCTACAATGAGCAGTTCTTC.

A note on this clone: The same CDR3 can be traced to other DNA sequences in this sample. V is TRBV7-2 and J is TRBJ2-1; no definite D call. Trimming stripped 1 base from V and 7 bases from J, with 5 bases between. Germline-derived CDR1 and CDR2 are SGHTA and FQGNSA. This CDR3 is built from 12 residues. CDR3 protein: CASSLDRNEQFF. The DNA of the CDR3 is TGTGCCAGCAGCTTAGATCGTAATGAGCAGTTCTTC.

The V and J genes are TRBV2 and TRBJ1-2; D is unclear. The CDR3 totals 13 residues. The V and J ends lost 4 bases and 4 bases respectively, with 10 bases between them. In germline, CDR1 is SNHLY, CDR2 FYNNEI. In DNA, the CDR3 is TGTGCCAGCAGTGCGGGGATCAGCTATGGCTACACCTTC. It encodes CASSAGISYGYTF.

This rearrangement joins TRBV27 to TRBJ2-7; 9 nucleotides agree with TRBD1. Per the germline V gene, CDR1 is MNHEY and CDR2 is SMNVEV (reference sequence). Trimming took 5 bases from V and 3 from J; bases not matched to a gene: 8. This CDR3 region has 15 residues. In DNA, the CDR3 is TGTGCCAGCAGTGGACCGGGACAGGGACGCTACGAGCAGTACTTC. Protein sequence: CASSGPGQGRYEQYF.

This clone was recorded only once. The chain recombines TRBV5-4 with TRBJ1-2; tentatively, D is TRBD1 (5 bases). The germline CDR1 and CDR2 sequences are SGHNT and YYREEE (reference sequence). Trimming removed 0 bases at V and 2 bases at J, with 8 bases between. The CDR3 spans 14 residues. As DNA, the CDR3 is TGTGCCAGCAGCTTGGCAGGGTTGAACTATGGCTACACCTTC. Residues: CASSLAGLNYGYTF.

The rearrangement joins TRBV10-3 to TRBJ1-2; possibly TRBD1 for D (6 bases). V lost 8 bases and J lost 7, with 20 bases in between. Germline V lookup: CDR1 ENHRY, CDR2 SYGVKD. The CDR3 runs to 14 residues. CDR3 DNA sequence: TGTGCCATCCGCGGGGGGGGCGAGAATGGTGGCTACACCTTC. Its translation: CAIRGGGENGGYTF.

This chain links TRBV4-1 with TRBJ1-2; 7 nucleotides line up with TRBD1. The germline V gene encodes CDR1 MGHRA and CDR2 YSYEKL. V lost 4 bases and J lost 6; bases outside the gene matches: 11. The CDR3 covers 15 residues. CDR3: CASSRPVGTADGYTF. In DNA form, the CDR3 reads TGCGCCAGCAGCCGCCCTGTCGGGACAGCTGATGGCTACACCTTC.

This chain links TRBV28 with TRBJ1-2, with D possibly matching TRBD1 (6 bases). The germline V gene has CDR1 MDHEN and CDR2 SYDVKM. V was trimmed by 5 bases and J by 3 bases, leaving 16 bases between them. This CDR3 region has 15 residues. CDR3 protein: CASSIGKQGHYGYTF. CDR3 coding DNA: TGTGCCAGCAGTATAGGGAAACAGGGTCACTATGGCTACACCTTC.

V is TRBV27 and J is TRBJ1-5, with 7 bases aligning to TRBD1. This CDR3 has 15 residues. CDR1 is MNHEY and CDR2 is SMNVEV in the germline V gene (reference sequence). The V segment lost 4 bases and the J segment 4 bases; nucleotides outside the gene matches: 7. The chain's CDR3 is CASSSLTGFNQPQHF. The CDR3 DNA follows: TGTGCCAGCAGTTCGTTGACAGGGTTTAATCAGCCCCAGCATTTT.

The V and J genes are TRBV14 and TRBJ2-7; TRBD1 aligns across 7 bases. The CDR3 runs 16 residues. J was trimmed by 2 bases and V by 4 bases; bases with no gene match: 11. Germline CDR1 reads SGHDN; CDR2 reads FVKESK. CDR3 nucleotide sequence: TGTGCCAGCAGCCCTATCGTGGGGCAGGGGGCCTACGAGCAGTACTTC. Its protein product is CASSPIVGQGAYEQYF.

The genes are TRBV19 and TRBJ2-1, with a possible D match to TRBD2 (5 bases). V shed 8 bases and J shed 7 bases, with 18 bases lying between them. CDR1 and CDR2 (germline): LNHDA, SQIVND (reference sequence). The CDR3 contains 14 residues. Here the CDR3 DNA reads TGTGCCAGTCTAGCCCTCGACTACCCGAATGAGCAGTTCTTC. Translation: CASLALDYPNEQFF.

The CDR3 protein is CAISGDPEEKLFF. The CDR3 DNA reads as TGTGCCATCAGTGGCGACCCGGAGGAAAAACTGTTTTTT. The rearrangement joins TRBV10-3 to TRBJ1-4; D not certain. Germline V lookup: CDR1 ENHRY, CDR2 SYGVKD. V was cut by 4 bases and J by 8 bases, with 11 bases left in between. The CDR3 contains 13 residues.

This rearrangement joins TRBV9 to TRBJ2-3, with D hard to call. The V and J ends lost 5 bases and 5 bases respectively, with 12 bases between them. There are 13 residues in the CDR3. Per the germline V gene, CDR1 is SGDLS and CDR2 is YYNGEE. The CDR3 loop reads CASSPNERDTQYF. CDR3 DNA: TGTGCCAGCAGTCCTAACGAGCGAGATACGCAGTATTTT.

The rearrangement uses TRBV3-1 (or the pseudogene TRBV3-2) and TRBJ1-1, with D perhaps TRBD1 (6 bases). There are 12 residues in the CDR3. Trimming removed 4 bases at V and 7 bases at J, with 10 bases between. Germline CDR1 LGHDT, CDR2 YNNKEL (reference sequence). The CDR3 is CASSRGHDEAFF. Written as DNA, the CDR3 is TGTGCCAGCAGCCGGGGACACGATGAAGCTTTCTTT.

The J gene is TRBJ2-1, the V gene TRBV19, with 12 nucleotides matching TRBD2. Germline CDR1 LNHDA, CDR2 SQIVND (reference sequence). Trimming took 9 bases from V and 0 from J; bases not matched to a gene: 15. CDR3 length equals 19 residues. CDR3 sequence: CASMASGRAHIDSYNEQFF. CDR3 DNA sequence: TGTGCCAGCATGGCTAGCGGGAGGGCCCATATAGACTCCTACAATGAGCAGTTCTTC. Full variable domain (outside the CDR3, taken from reference TRBV19 and TRBJ2-1): DGGITQSPKYLFRKEGQNVTLSCEQNLNHDAMYWYRQDPGQGLRLIYYSQIVNDFQKGDIAEGYSVSREKKESFPLTVTSAQKNPTAFYLCASMASGRAHIDSYNEQFFGPGTRLTVL.

This chain's CDR3 is CASSGQKNSPLHF. The CDR3 DNA sequence: TGTGCCAGTAGCGGACAGAAAAATTCACCCCTCCACTTT. The chain joins TRBV19 to TRBJ1-6; a possible D gene is TRBD1 (6 bases). In germline, CDR1 is LNHDA, CDR2 SQIVND (reference sequence). This CDR3 has 13 residues. Between the trimmed V and J ends, which lost 6 bases and 7 bases, there was a span of 10 bases.

The rearrangement links TRBV6-6 to TRBJ2-1; 10 bases agree with TRBD2. J gave up 10 bases and V 6 bases, and 9 bases lay outside the gene matches. CDR3 size: 14 residues. CDR1 and CDR2 (germline): MNHNY, SVGAGI (reference sequence). CDR3 DNA: TGTGCCAGCAGCCGAGCGGGAGGGCAGTCCGAGCAGTTCTTC. Translation gives CASSRAGGQSEQFF.